This is a list of T cell receptor beta chains from one sample in a study of blood T cell repertoires in COVID-19. Sequencing was performed with immunoSEQ multiplex PCR; in TCRdb, only in-frame clones are kept and a portion is missing. Of 69,000 or so clones listed, roughly 90% are singletons. The sample was peripheral blood. These receptors were taken from a man aged 50 to 59 with acute or convalescent COVID-19. CDR3s include the opening cysteine and the closing phenylalanine or tryptophan. Each record gives: V gene, J gene, CDR3 protein.

TRBV6-6	TRBJ2-7	CASSRSSSSYEQYF
TRBV19	TRBJ2-7	CASSTPGQTYEQYF
TRBV9	TRBJ2-3	CASSALTGQIGVQDTQYF
TRBV6-6	TRBJ2-5	CASTFRTGQETQYF
TRBV12-5	TRBJ2-3	CASGLGDRSTDTQYF
TRBV19	TRBJ2-1	CASSILAGGITNEQFF
TRBV5-1	TRBJ2-1	CASSLGVGGTYNEQFF
TRBV18	TRBJ2-7	CASSPTGTGSYEQYF
TRBV11-2	TRBJ2-3	CASSLSGVSTDTQYF
TRBV24-1	TRBJ2-1	CATSDFRGLGVNEQFF
TRBV19	TRBJ2-6	CASAQRALAGANVLTF
TRBV19	TRBJ1-1	CASSMAFSEAFF
TRBV19	TRBJ2-1	CASLGGSSYNEQFF
TRBV19	TRBJ1-5	CASSLLNQPQHF
TRBV5-1	TRBJ2-3	CASSWERSDTQYF
TRBV4-2	TRBJ2-4	CASSQVGTSGDLAKNIQYF
TRBV27	TRBJ1-3	CASSPITGVTGNTIYF
TRBV2	TRBJ1-5	CASSRRGVSNQPQHF
TRBV9	TRBJ2-7	CASSPGLADEQYF
TRBV19	TRBJ1-3	CASSTTRDRGNTIYF
TRBV3-1/TRBV3-2	TRBJ1-5	CASSLGTGNQPQHF
TRBV19	TRBJ2-3	CASSGLAMITDTQYF
TRBV7-6	TRBJ2-3	CASSLLAGGSDTQYF
TRBV19	TRBJ1-2	CASSPDRAAGYTF
TRBV11-3	TRBJ2-3	CASSLRGMDTQYF
TRBV5-1	TRBJ1-4	CASSSGGSVEKLFF
TRBV5-4	TRBJ2-1	CASSSPLARASYNEQFF
TRBV19	TRBJ2-7	CASSMRAGDHSYEQYF
TRBV19	TRBJ1-2	CASSNRDYYGYTF
TRBV10-3	TRBJ1-1	CAISERQQNTEAFF
TRBV7-8	TRBJ2-7	CASSLGIAGVSKQYF
TRBV24-1	TRBJ1-5	CATGTGLSNQPQHF
TRBV19	TRBJ2-7	CASTPTGGIYEQYF
TRBV6-2/TRBV6-3	TRBJ1-6	CASSSDRPIYNSPLHF
TRBV19	TRBJ2-7	CASSIAGTGALKQYF
TRBV3-1/TRBV3-2	TRBJ2-3	CASSQDTAGGPKDTQYF
TRBV28	TRBJ2-3	CASSLRADTQYF
TRBV15	TRBJ1-1	CATSATGNTEAFF
TRBV27	TRBJ1-5	CASSPGTVNQPQHF
TRBV6-2/TRBV6-3	TRBJ1-5	CASSRKMTGAQPQHF
TRBV30	TRBJ2-5	CAWSVGTDYETQYF
TRBV19	TRBJ2-3	CASSIATGFTDTQYF
TRBV7-8	TRBJ2-7	CASSRGGGESEQYF
TRBV7-6	TRBJ2-7	CASSQGPGQSSYEQYF
TRBV13	TRBJ1-1	CASSLGTMNTEAFF
TRBV11-3	TRBJ1-5	CASSLDLGHGQPQHF
TRBV29-1	TRBJ1-2	CSGTEGYSGGGYTF
TRBV21-1	TRBJ2-3	CASSIQRVGTDTQYF
TRBV4-3	TRBJ2-7	CASSQGQGSYEQYF
TRBV9	TRBJ1-2	CASSVVLGGSNYGYTF
TRBV4-1	TRBJ2-1	CASSQGLRGSYNEQFF
TRBV3-1/TRBV3-2	TRBJ1-4	CASMGGSHEKLFF
TRBV29-1	TRBJ2-5	CSVTGESGETQYF
TRBV7-9	TRBJ2-1	CASSSNTGVEQFF